Following are 11 T cell receptor beta chains from one sample sequenced in a study of naive and memory T cell subsets. The library had UMIs added by 3' ligation of an oligonucleotide to TCR cDNA. The SP2 primer and nested alpha and beta constant region primers amplified ligated cDNA in four rounds. TCRdb passed the 5' RACE reads through MiXCR, listing each CDR3 protein once. The top ten clones hold around 0.8% of a sample with about 48,000 distinct CDR3 sequences, about 4.4% of them seen once. All receptors derive from a female donor in good health.

In its sample, this clonotype was seen many times. This chain uses TRBV20-1 with TRBJ2-1; D call uncertain. Trimming cost V 3 bases and J 0 bases, with 12 bases left between them. Germline CDR1 is DFQATT and CDR2 is SNEGSKA (reference sequence). This CDR3 comprises 15 residues. The CDR3 region has the DNA TGCAGTGCTAGGTATCCCAAGAGCTCCTACAATGAGCAGTTCTTC. Translation gives CSARYPKSSYNEQFF.

This clonotype was recorded many times. The chain couples TRBV12-3 or TRBV12-4 to TRBJ2-3; D not certain. The CDR3 contains 14 residues. The ends were cut back, 1 base at V and 2 bases at J, with 7 bases in the middle. The CDR3 loop is CASSLGRNTDTQYF. In DNA, the CDR3 is TGTGCCAGCAGTTTAGGCAGGAACACAGATACGCAGTATTTT.

This clonotype has ten or more counts. The chain joins TRBV12-3 or TRBV12-4 to TRBJ1-2, with 12 bases identical to TRBD1. The length of the CDR3 is 16 residues. V shed 6 bases, J shed 1 base, and the junction held 6 bases outside the gene matches. CDR3 nucleotides: TGTGCCAGCAGAGAGGGACAGGGGGCTCGTAACTATGGCTACACCTTC. Its protein is CASREGQGARNYGYTF.

This clonotype was detected many times. The chain carries TRBV18 and TRBJ2-1, with D possibly TRBD1 on 5 matching bases. V gave up 4 bases and J gave up 4 bases, with 11 bases separating them. The CDR3 is made up of 14 amino acids. Germline V gives CDR1 KGHSH, CDR2 LQKENI. CDR3 bases: TGTGCCAGCTCACACCAGAGACAGTACAATGAGCAGTTCTTC. This translates into CASSHQRQYNEQFF.

This clonotype was recorded many times. The rearrangement links TRBV27 to TRBJ2-1; the match to TRBD2 covers 7 bases. Germline trimming cut 2 bases from V and 2 bases from J; bases unmatched to any gene: 3. The CDR3 contains 15 residues. From germline, CDR1 is MNHEY and CDR2 SMNVEV (reference sequence). This chain's CDR3 is CASSLTSETYNEQFF. The CDR3 DNA is TGTGCCAGCAGTTTAACTAGCGAGACCTACAATGAGCAGTTCTTC.

This clonotype was seen repeatedly, ten times or more. V gene TRBV6-1 combines with J gene TRBJ2-7; TRBD1 agrees at 7 bases. The junction had 6 bases not matched to a gene; V was cut back by 10 bases and J by 3 bases. There are 12 residues in the CDR3. Germline V gives CDR1 MNHNS, CDR2 SASEGT. In DNA form, the CDR3 reads TGTGCCAACAGGGGTTGGGTCTACGAGCAGTACTTC. As protein: CANRGWVYEQYF.

This clonotype showed up many times. V gene TRBV6-5 combines with J gene TRBJ1-2; D is unresolved. Germline V gene data show CDR1 as MNHEY and CDR2 as SVGAGI. This CDR3 spans 14 amino acids. The V end was cut by 6 bases, the J end by 2 bases, with 13 bases between. The CDR3: CASSPRAGNYGYTF. Here the CDR3 DNA reads TGTGCCAGCAGCCCCCGCGCAGGCAACTATGGCTACACCTTC.

This clonotype has at least ten counts. This chain uses TRBV5-1 with TRBJ2-1, with unresolved D. Deletions cut 0 bases from V and 6 bases from J, with 10 bases between. From germline, CDR1 is SGHRS and CDR2 YFSETQ. The CDR3 sequence is 14 residues long. Here the CDR3 reads CASSLAPQINEQFF. The DNA for the CDR3 is TGCGCCAGCAGCTTGGCCCCCCAGATCAATGAGCAGTTCTTC.

This clonotype was found many times. The chain recombines TRBV9 with TRBJ2-1; 8 nucleotides align to TRBD2. V was pared by 4 bases and J by 3 bases, with 6 bases of the junction left unmatched. This CDR3 contains 15 residues. From germline, CDR1 is SGDLS and CDR2 YYNGEE. CDR3 in amino acids: CASSLTSGVYNEQFF. In DNA, the CDR3 is TGTGCCAGCAGCCTTACTAGCGGTGTCTACAATGAGCAGTTCTTC.

This clonotype was recorded many times. The chain links TRBV28 to TRBJ2-5; D could derive from TRBD1 or TRBD2 (5 bases each). Per germline, CDR1 MDHEN and CDR2 SYDVKM. Trimming cost V 1 base and J 3 bases, with 9 bases left between them. The CDR3 totals 14 residues. Here the CDR3 reads CASSLSGREETQYF. Here the CDR3 DNA reads TGTGCCAGCAGTTTATCGGGGCGGGAAGAGACCCAGTACTTC. The full variable domain, in which reference TRBV28 and TRBJ2-5 provide the parts outside the CDR3, is DVKVTQSSRYLVKRTGEKVFLECVQDMDHENMFWYRQDPGLGLRLIYFSYDVKMKEKGDIPEGYSVSREKKERFSLILESASTNQTSMYLCASSLSGREETQYFGPGTRLLVL.

The J gene is TRBJ2-5, the V gene TRBV12-3 or TRBV12-4, with D perhaps assigned TRBD1 or TRBD2 (5 bases each). The V and J ends lost 7 bases and 3 bases respectively, with 12 bases between them. This CDR3 is built from 13 residues. CDR3 amino acids: CASTRDAEETQYF. Here the CDR3 DNA reads TGTGCCAGCACCCGGGACGCGGAAGAGACCCAGTACTTC.